This entry concerns a single TCR beta chain. Its antigen is as yet unknown. In the PCR, 60 Vbeta and 13 Jbeta primers were used. Measured with immunoSEQ multiplex PCR; TCRdb has only the in-frame clones, and not every one. The sample features approximately 50,000 clones, with about 6% in its top ten. CDR1 is MDHEN and CDR2 is SYDVKM in the germline V gene. J gave up 13 bases and V 4 bases, and 14 bases lay outside the gene matches. The CDR3 consists of 14 residues. The sample originates from a study of cytomegalovirus exposure and HLA in healthy donors. Notes on the study in general: Fewer N-insertions (relative to the approximately 700-donor mean) were reportedly seen in an Asian-associated ancestry cluster in a later analysis. As a later analysis showed, several of the most significant clusters appeared to be linked to common viral pathogens.

These donors, healthy bone marrow donors, were studied. This receptor was taken from a male donor in good health and CMV-seropositive. V gene TRBV28 combines with J gene TRBJ1-2; 8 bases line up with TRBD1. What was sequenced was PBMCs. The DNA of the CDR3 is TGTGCCAGCAGTTACTCCGGGACAGGTATTTCTTCCACCTTC. It is translated as CASSYSGTGISSTF.